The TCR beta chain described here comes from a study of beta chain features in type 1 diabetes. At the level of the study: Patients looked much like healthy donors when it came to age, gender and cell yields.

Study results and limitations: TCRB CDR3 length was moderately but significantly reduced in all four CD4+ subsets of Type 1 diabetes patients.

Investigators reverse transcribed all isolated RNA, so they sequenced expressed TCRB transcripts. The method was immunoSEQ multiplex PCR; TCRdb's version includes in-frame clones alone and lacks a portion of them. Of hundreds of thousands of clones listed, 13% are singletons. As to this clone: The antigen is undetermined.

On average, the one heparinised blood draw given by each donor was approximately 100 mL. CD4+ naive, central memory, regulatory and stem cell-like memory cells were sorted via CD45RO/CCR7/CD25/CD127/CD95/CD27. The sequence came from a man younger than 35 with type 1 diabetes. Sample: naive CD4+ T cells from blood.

This chain's CDR3 is CAWSDNVNTEAFF. The CDR3 nucleotides read TGTGCCTGGAGTGATAACGTGAACACTGAAGCTTTCTTT. V and J are TRBV30 and TRBJ1-1; unclear D gene. The germline V gene encodes CDR1 GTSNPN and CDR2 SVGIG (reference sequence). V dropped 1 base and J dropped 0 bases, with 6 bases sitting between them. The CDR3 is 13 residues long.